This entry describes one T cell receptor beta chain. This sample was included in a study of blood T cell repertoires in COVID-19. The overall study: Some COVID-19 samples were acute and others convalescent; all came from the United States, Italy and Spain. Sources were T cells, B-cell-depleted T cells, or PBMCs; the material itself was cDNA or gDNA.

V was cut by 3 bases and J by 0 bases, with 11 bases left in between. Germline-derived CDR1 and CDR2 are MNHEY and SVGAGI. The CDR3 covers 15 residues. Original analysis: Reference gene primer amplification gave nucleated cell count estimates. Clones were sequenced by immunoSEQ multiplex PCR, and TCRdb holds only the in-frame ones, with some missing. V, J and clone size reflect that table, while D and trimming were determined from the DNA. The sample has 90,000 to 120,000 clones; 84% are singletons. Sequences were obtained from peripheral blood. V and J are TRBV6-5 and TRBJ1-1; D is perhaps TRBD1 (6 bases). This clonotype was obtained from a human donor in a cohort sampled during active COVID-19. CDR3 coding DNA: TGTGCCAGCAGTTATAGAAACAGGGTGAACACTGAAGCTTTCTTT. Translation: CASSYRNRVNTEAFF.